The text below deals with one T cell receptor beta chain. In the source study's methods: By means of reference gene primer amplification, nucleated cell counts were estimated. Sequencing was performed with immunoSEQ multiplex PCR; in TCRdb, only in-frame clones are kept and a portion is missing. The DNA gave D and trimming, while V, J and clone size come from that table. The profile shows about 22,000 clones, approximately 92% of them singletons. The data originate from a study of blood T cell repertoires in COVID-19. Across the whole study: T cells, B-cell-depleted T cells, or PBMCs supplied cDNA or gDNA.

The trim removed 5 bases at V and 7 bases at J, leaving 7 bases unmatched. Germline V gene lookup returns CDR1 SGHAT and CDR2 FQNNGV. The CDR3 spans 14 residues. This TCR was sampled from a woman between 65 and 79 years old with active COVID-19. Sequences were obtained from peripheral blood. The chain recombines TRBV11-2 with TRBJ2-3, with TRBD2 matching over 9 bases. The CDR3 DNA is TGTGCCAGCAGCAACCTAGCGGGATTACATACGCAGTATTTT. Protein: CASSNLAGLHTQYF.